The 5 T cell receptor beta chains in this list originate from one sample, sequenced in a study of a mutant IDH1 vaccine in newly diagnosed glioma. This table comes from immunoSEQ multiplex PCR, and its TCRdb copy is limited to in-frame clones, with some not included. The sample lists tens of thousands of clones; more than 75% were seen once. Their antigens remain unidentified. The time point here: week 35, safety follow-up. In every dose of vaccine, 300 ug of mutant IDH1 20-mer peptide was given alongside topical imiquimod. The sample was PBMCs, taken from a glioma patient whose treatment included an IDH1 peptide vaccine. The receptors here all came from a man aged 30 to 39 with glioma.

This clone came up a few times. This chain uses TRBV7-2 with TRBJ1-1, with D perhaps TRBD1 (5 bases). Trimming left V 8 bases short and J 0 bases short, with 10 bases between. The CDR3 is 13 residues long. From germline, CDR1 is SGHTA and CDR2 FQGNSA. CDR3 DNA: TGTGCCAGCGAGACAGCCATGAACACTGAAGCTTTCTTT. Translated, it gives CASETAMNTEAFF. The complete variable domain, with remaining parts taken from reference TRBV7-2 and TRBJ1-1, reads GAGVSQSPSNKVTEKGKDVELRCDPISGHTALYWYRQSLGQGLEFLIYFQGNSAPDKSGLPSDRFSAERTGGSVSTLTIQRTQQEDSAVYLCASETAMNTEAFFGQGTRLTVV.

V and J are TRBV5-1 and TRBJ2-7, with D hard to call. This CDR3 spans 11 amino acids. V was cut by 1 base and J by 3 bases, with 2 bases left in between. From germline, CDR1 is SGHRS and CDR2 YFSETQ. The CDR3 DNA reads as TGCGCCAGCAGCTTGAACTACGAGCAGTACTTC. Its protein is CASSLNYEQYF.

V is TRBV2 and J is TRBJ1-5; D gene ambiguous. The CDR3 has 15 residues. Germline V gene sequence: CDR1 SNHLY, CDR2 FYNNEI. Trimming pared 1 base from V and 0 bases from J, leaving 7 bases between. Here the CDR3 DNA reads TGTGCCAGCAGTGAAGGGGCAGGTAGCAATCAGCCCCAGCATTTT. Translation: CASSEGAGSNQPQHF.

The DNA of the CDR3 is TGTGCCATCAGGGAGCGGGAGGATAAAGATACGCAGTATTTT. Translating it yields CAIREREDKDTQYF. The chain employs TRBV10-3 and TRBJ2-3; TRBD2 agrees at 9 bases. Germline CDR1 and CDR2: ENHRY and SYGVKD. The CDR3 is 14 amino acids. V shed 6 bases and J 5 bases; nucleotides not matched to a gene: 6.

The chain links TRBV2 to TRBJ2-5, with unresolved D. This CDR3 region has 13 residues. Deletions cut 5 bases from V and 4 bases from J, with 11 bases between. Looked up from germline, CDR1 is SNHLY and CDR2 is FYNNEI. The chain's CDR3 is CASSYTIGETQYF. Written as DNA, the CDR3 is TGTGCCAGCAGTTACACCATAGGAGAGACCCAGTACTTC.